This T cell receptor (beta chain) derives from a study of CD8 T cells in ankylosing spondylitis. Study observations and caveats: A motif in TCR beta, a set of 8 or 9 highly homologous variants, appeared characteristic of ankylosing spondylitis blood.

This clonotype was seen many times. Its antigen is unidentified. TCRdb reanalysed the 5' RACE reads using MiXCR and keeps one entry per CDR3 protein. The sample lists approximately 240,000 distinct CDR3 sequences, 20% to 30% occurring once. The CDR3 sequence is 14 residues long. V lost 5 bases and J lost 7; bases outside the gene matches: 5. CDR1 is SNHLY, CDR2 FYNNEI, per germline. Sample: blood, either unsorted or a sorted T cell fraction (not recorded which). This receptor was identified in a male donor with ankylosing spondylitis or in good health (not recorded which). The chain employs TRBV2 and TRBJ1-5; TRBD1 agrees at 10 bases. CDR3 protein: CASSPGQGNQPQHF. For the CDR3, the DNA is TGTGCCAGCAGTCCGGGACAGGGGAACCAGCCCCAGCATTTT.